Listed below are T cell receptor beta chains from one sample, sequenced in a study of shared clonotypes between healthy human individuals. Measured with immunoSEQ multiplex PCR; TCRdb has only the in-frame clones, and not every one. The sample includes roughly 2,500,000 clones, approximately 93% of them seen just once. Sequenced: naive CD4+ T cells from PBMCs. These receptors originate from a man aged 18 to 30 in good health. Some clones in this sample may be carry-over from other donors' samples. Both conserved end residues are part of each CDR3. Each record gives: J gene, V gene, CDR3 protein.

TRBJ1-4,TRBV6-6,CASSYSARANEKLFF
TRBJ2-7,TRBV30,CAWRAWGQTYEQYF
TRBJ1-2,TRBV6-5,CASTRGQAGYGYTF
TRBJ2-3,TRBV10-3,CATRGRSTDTQYF
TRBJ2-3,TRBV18,CASSPPADTQYF
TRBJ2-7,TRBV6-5,CASSYIWGQGEQYF
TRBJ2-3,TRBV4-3,CASSQEGGRGDTQYF
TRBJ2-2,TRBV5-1,CASSSGLAGSGELFF
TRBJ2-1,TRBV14,CASSPRLAPYNEQFF
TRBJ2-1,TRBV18,CASSGTSGREQFF
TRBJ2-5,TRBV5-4,CASSYQGATRETQYF
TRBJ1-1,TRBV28,CASSRAGPPPEAFF
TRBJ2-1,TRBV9,CASSAAPSGRGIAYNEQFF
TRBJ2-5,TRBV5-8,CASSLRETQYF
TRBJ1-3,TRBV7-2,CASSSSWGSGNTIYF
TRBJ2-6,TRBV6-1,CASSERLLSGANVLTF
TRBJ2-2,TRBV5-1,CASSGGGTGELFF
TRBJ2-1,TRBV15,CATSSLLAGEYNEQFF
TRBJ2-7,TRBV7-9,CASSSGDEQYF
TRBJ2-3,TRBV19,CATRDRVHGGGTDTQYF
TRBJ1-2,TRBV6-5,CASSYHTGGAWYGYTF
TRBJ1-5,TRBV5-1,CASSPWDRNQPQHF
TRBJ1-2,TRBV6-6,CASSQATVGGYTF
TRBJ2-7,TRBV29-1,CSVAGLPYEQYF
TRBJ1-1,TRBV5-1,CASSPTTGANTEAFF
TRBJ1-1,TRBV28,CASLIGGAANTEAFF
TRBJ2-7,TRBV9,CASSVGSSGHHYEQYF
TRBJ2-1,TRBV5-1,CASSFTVRRTTGGEQFF
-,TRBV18,CASSPGDIIYEQYF
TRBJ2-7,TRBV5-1,CASSVSPQGIASGYEQYF
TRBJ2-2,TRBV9,CASSPQGRVPNTGELFF
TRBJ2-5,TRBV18,CASSQAILGDQYF
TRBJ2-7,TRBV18,CASSPTLGTGGDEQYF
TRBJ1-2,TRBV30,CAWSVDSNYGYTF
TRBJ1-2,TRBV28,CASSSVDRGARGYTF
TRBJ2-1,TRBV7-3,CASSPTTGGSYNEQFF
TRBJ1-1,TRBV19,CASSIGTLNTEAFF
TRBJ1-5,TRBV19,CASRQSGQGLWNQPQHF
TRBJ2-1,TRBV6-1,CASITGTGDINEQFF
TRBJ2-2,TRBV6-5,CASSYLGEGAGELFF
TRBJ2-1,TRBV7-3,CASSLKTGNYNEQFF
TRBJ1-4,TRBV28,CASRRGQSEKLFF
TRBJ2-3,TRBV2,CASSEWQVTDTQYF
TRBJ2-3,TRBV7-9,CASSLGTGTHTQYF
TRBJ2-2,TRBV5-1,CASSLSGIGSGELFF
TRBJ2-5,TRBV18,CASSPTGVGETQYF
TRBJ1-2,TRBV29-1,CSVGSPGQGNYGYTF
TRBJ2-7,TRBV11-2,CASSLDWAGGVYEQYF
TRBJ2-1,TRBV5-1,CASSLASGSSYNEQFF
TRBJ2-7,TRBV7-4,CANPRPDGTSGSSDSYEQYF
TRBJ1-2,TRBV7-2,CASSLSSYGYTF